The 27 T cell receptor beta chains given below trace back to one sample, sequenced in a study of Ad26.COV2.S vaccination and SARS-CoV-2 variants. Profiling relied on immunoSEQ multiplex PCR, and the TCRdb table lists in-frame clones only, not all of them. This table holds some 450,000 clones, less than 95% found once. The treatment denotes: around 19 received Ad26.COV2.S at low or high dose, single or two shots; about 5 received placebo; per-sample allocation not given. The samples date from day 63 after the first vaccine or placebo injection. Sequences were derived from peripheral blood, sampled in a trial of Ad26.COV2.S vaccine versus placebo. The source of these receptors is a person aged 18 to 65 who received the Ad26.COV2.S COVID-19 vaccine or a placebo.

J is TRBJ1-3 and V is TRBV24-1; D is possibly TRBD1 (6 bases). The CDR3 extends over 15 amino acids. CDR1 and CDR2 from the germline V gene are KGHDR and SFDVKD. V lost 0 bases to trimming and J lost 4 bases, with 9 bases between them. CDR3 region: CATSDLNDRGNTIYF. CDR3 DNA: TGTGCCACCAGTGATTTGAACGACAGGGGAAACACCATATATTTT.

The chain links TRBV20-1 to TRBJ1-2; 8 nucleotides match TRBD1. V was clipped by 3 bases and J by 4 bases; unmatched bases: 7. The CDR3 is made up of 14 amino acids. Germline values: CDR1 DFQATT, CDR2 SNEGSKA (reference sequence). CDR3 sequence reads: CSASPDRDGYGYTF. Written as DNA, the CDR3 is TGCAGTGCTAGTCCGGACAGGGATGGCTATGGCTACACCTTC.

The rearrangement joins TRBV19 to TRBJ1-1; D is unresolved. Trimming took 8 bases from V and 5 from J, leaving 15 bases between them. The length of the CDR3 is 13 residues. CDR1 is LNHDA, CDR2 SQIVND, per germline (reference sequence). For the CDR3, the DNA is TGTGCCAGTCAATACTCACCTGGTACTGAAGCTTTCTTT. This gives the protein CASQYSPGTEAFF.

This clone appeared a few times. J is TRBJ2-1 and V is TRBV7-9; D unresolved. The CDR3 loop spans 13 amino acids. CDR1 and CDR2 from the germline V gene are SEHNR and FQNEAQ (reference sequence). Between the trimmed V and J ends, which lost 1 base and 10 bases, there was a span of 11 bases. The CDR3 DNA reads TGTGCCAGCAGCTTAGTACGAAACACCGAGCAGTTCTTC. It encodes CASSLVRNTEQFF.

This sequence joins TRBV6-4 and TRBJ1-5; D not resolved. This CDR3 is built from 13 residues. Germline CDR1 is MRHNA and CDR2 is SNTAGT. Trimming left V 5 bases short and J 10 bases short, with 15 bases between. The CDR3 sequence is CASSSTPELPQHF. The CDR3 DNA reads as TGTGCCAGCAGTAGTACGCCGGAGTTACCCCAGCATTTT.

CDR3 residues: CASSRTSGRGEDTQYF. CDR3 DNA sequence: TGTGCCAGCAGCCGCACTAGCGGGAGAGGGGAAGATACGCAGTATTTT. The chain carries TRBV9 and TRBJ2-3, with TRBD2 identical over 11 bases. Germline loops: CDR1 SGDLS, CDR2 YYNGEE. The CDR3 extends over 16 amino acids. V lost 4 bases, J lost 5 bases, and 9 bases stayed unmatched.

The chain carries TRBV19 and TRBJ2-7, with D hard to call. CDR3 length: 13 amino acids. CDR1 is LNHDA, CDR2 SQIVND, per germline (reference sequence). Deletions cut 4 bases from V and 5 bases from J, with 12 bases between. CDR3 amino acids: CASSTTGRDEQYF. CDR3 DNA: TGTGCCAGTAGTACGACTGGTCGGGACGAGCAGTACTTC.

CDR3 sequence: CASSRPPGDPFTEAFF. The CDR3 region has the DNA TGTGCCAGCAGTCGCCCTCCAGGGGACCCGTTCACTGAAGCTTTCTTT. This sequence joins TRBV27 and TRBJ1-1, with D possibly TRBD1 on 6 matching bases. Germline CDR1 is MNHEY and CDR2 is SMNVEV (reference sequence). Trimming stripped 5 bases from V and 4 bases from J, with 20 bases between. This CDR3 region has 16 residues.

For this clone: Distinct nucleotide sequences in the sample also encode this CDR3. The chain couples TRBV5-5 to TRBJ1-5; D gene unclear. Trimming left V 0 bases short and J 4 bases short, with 8 bases between. This CDR3 spans 14 amino acids. Per germline, CDR1 SGHKS and CDR2 YYEKEE (reference sequence). In DNA, the CDR3 is TGTGCCAGCAGCTTGGGAGGGTCTAATCAGCCCCAGCATTTT. This codes for CASSLGGSNQPQHF.

The chain joins TRBV28 to TRBJ2-3, with 15 bases matching TRBD2. This CDR3 is 18 amino acids long. Germline CDR1 and CDR2: MDHEN and SYDVKM. Trimming at V came to 8 bases and at J to 2 bases, leaving 11 bases not matched to a gene. The CDR3 DNA reads TGTGCCAGCCGTAGACCAGGACTAGCGGGAGGGGTCACAGATACGCAGTATTTT. Translating gives CASRRPGLAGGVTDTQYF.

This clone was counted a single time. This chain joins TRBV5-1 and TRBJ1-4, with D perhaps TRBD1 (6 bases). The ends were cut back, 8 bases at V and 0 bases at J, with 23 bases in the middle. The germline CDR1 and CDR2 sequences are SGHRS and YFSETQ. The CDR3 consists of 18 residues. Written as DNA, the CDR3 is TGCGCCAGTCTCACCGGACAGAGTATACTGCCAACTAATGAAAAACTGTTTTTT. Amino acids: CASLTGQSILPTNEKLFF.

The chain has TRBV6-5 and TRBJ2-7; 7 bases are shared with TRBD1. J lost 3 bases, V lost 4 bases, and 3 bases had no gene match. CDR1 and CDR2 (germline): MNHEY, SVGAGI. The CDR3 is made up of 13 amino acids. CDR3 amino acids: CASSSGTDYEQYF. The CDR3 DNA follows: TGTGCCAGCAGTTCCGGGACAGACTACGAGCAGTACTTC.

V and J are TRBV27 and TRBJ2-7; TRBD1 matches at 9 bases. CDR1 is MNHEY, CDR2 SMNVEV, per germline (reference sequence). J was trimmed by 7 bases and V by 5 bases; bases with no gene match: 6. The CDR3 totals 13 residues. The CDR3 sequence is CASSDGQGREQYF. The CDR3 DNA sequence: TGTGCCAGCAGTGACGGACAGGGGCGAGAGCAGTACTTC.

The chain carries TRBV7-8 and TRBJ1-5, with D hard to call. Germline CDR1 SGHVS, CDR2 FQNEAQ. Deletions cut 0 bases from V and 6 bases from J, with 9 bases between. CDR3 length equals 14 residues. In DNA form, the CDR3 reads TGTGCCAGCAGCTTAGCGGTGGTATTTCAGCCCCAGCATTTT. Translating it yields CASSLAVVFQPQHF.

V and J are TRBV5-6 and TRBJ1-2; 9 nucleotides agree with TRBD1. The junction had 5 bases not matched to a gene; V was cut back by 0 bases and J by 2 bases. The CDR3 spans 16 residues. Germline CDR1 is SGHDT and CDR2 is YYEEEE. The CDR3 nucleotides are TGTGCCAGCAGCTTGGACAGGGGGCTATGGAACTATGGCTACACCTTC. Encoded protein: CASSLDRGLWNYGYTF.

This clone was seen a handful of times. This chain's CDR3 is CASSLDYNEQFF. The CDR3 nucleotides read TGTGCCAGCAGCTTAGATTACAATGAGCAGTTCTTC. This chain joins TRBV7-9 and TRBJ2-1; D not certain. This CDR3 has 12 amino acids. With 1 base removed from V and 4 bases from J, the gap between germline ends came to 2 bases. Germline V gene lookup returns CDR1 SEHNR and CDR2 FQNEAQ (reference sequence).

The J gene is TRBJ2-5, the V gene TRBV5-1; D perhaps matches TRBD1 (6 bases). Trimming removed 1 base at V and 4 bases at J, with 14 bases between. The CDR3 length is 15 residues. CDR1 SGHRS and CDR2 YFSETQ come from the germline V gene. CDR3 bases: TGCGCCAGCAGCTTGTTCCCTACAGGGACAGAGACCCAGTACTTC. Its protein is CASSLFPTGTETQYF.

This sequence joins TRBV5-1 and TRBJ2-3; a possible D gene is TRBD1 (6 bases). Germline-derived CDR1 and CDR2 are SGHRS and YFSETQ. V shed 7 bases and J shed 5 bases, with 11 bases lying between them. The length of the CDR3 is 12 residues. The CDR3 sequence: CASGLRGDTQYF. The CDR3 nucleotides read TGCGCCAGCGGACTCAGGGGAGATACGCAGTATTTT.

This rearrangement joins TRBV10-3 to TRBJ2-2; 7 positions match TRBD1. The germline V gene encodes CDR1 ENHRY and CDR2 SYGVKD. Losses at the gene ends were 3 bases for V and 10 bases for J; bases not matched to a gene: 11. This CDR3 has 15 amino acids. The CDR3, as DNA: TGTGCCATCAGTGATCGGGTGCAGGGGGACGTGGAGCTGTTTTTT. It encodes CAISDRVQGDVELFF.

J is TRBJ1-3 and V is TRBV5-1, with 10 bases that match TRBD1. CDR1 is SGHRS, CDR2 YFSETQ, per germline. V gave up 4 bases and J gave up 4 bases; unmatched junction bases: 11. The CDR3 has 17 amino acids. The CDR3 DNA is TGCGCCAGCAGCCCGGCCGGGACAGGGGACTCAGGAAACACCATATATTTT. Translating it yields CASSPAGTGDSGNTIYF.

V gene TRBV7-9 combines with J gene TRBJ1-3; a weak D match, TRBD1 (6 bases). CDR3 length equals 15 residues. Trimming left V 1 base short and J 4 bases short, with 11 bases between. Germline CDR1 reads SEHNR; CDR2 reads FQNEAQ (reference sequence). CDR3 DNA sequence: TGTGCCAGCAGCTTAGAAGGGGGAGCCGGAAACACCATATATTTT. It is translated as CASSLEGGAGNTIYF. The complete variable domain, with remaining parts taken from reference TRBV7-9 and TRBJ1-3, reads DTGVSQNPRHKITKRGQNVTFRCDPISEHNRLYWYRQTLGQGPEFLTYFQNEAQLEKSRLLSDRFSAERPKGSFSTLEIQRTEQGDSAMYLCASSLEGGAGNTIYFGEGSWLTVV.

The chain links TRBV29-1 to TRBJ1-6; D might be TRBD1 (6 bases). In germline, CDR1 is SQVTM, CDR2 ANQGSEA. The CDR3 spans 16 residues. Trimming removed 7 bases from V and 0 bases from J, with 16 bases in between. The CDR3 reads CSDPSDRSSYNSPLHF. Here the CDR3 DNA reads TGCAGCGACCCCTCGGACAGAAGCTCCTATAATTCACCCCTCCACTTT.

The chain uses TRBV28 and TRBJ1-4, with 10 bases lining up with TRBD1. CDR1 and CDR2 from the germline V gene are MDHEN and SYDVKM. V shed 6 bases, J shed 7 bases, and the junction held 5 bases outside the gene matches. This CDR3 has 14 residues. In nucleotides, the CDR3 is TGTGCCAGCAGAGGGACAGGGGCGGGTGAAAAACTGTTTTTT. It yields the protein CASRGTGAGEKLFF.

The rearrangement links TRBV19 to TRBJ1-5; the D is unclear. The CDR3 extends over 16 amino acids. Germline V gene sequence: CDR1 LNHDA, CDR2 SQIVND (reference sequence). Trimming stripped 1 base from V and 6 bases from J, with 16 bases between. The CDR3: CASSIAALEGFQPQHF. CDR3 DNA: TGTGCCAGTAGTATAGCCGCCTTGGAGGGTTTTCAGCCCCAGCATTTT.

The chain employs TRBV6-5 and TRBJ2-1, with D hard to call. V lost 6 bases to trimming and J lost 0 bases, with 6 bases between them. Germline CDR1 and CDR2: MNHEY and SVGAGI. This CDR3 comprises 13 residues. In DNA form, the CDR3 reads TGTGCCAGCAGCCTTGACTCCTACAATGAGCAGTTCTTC. As protein: CASSLDSYNEQFF.

This sequence joins TRBV4-3 and TRBJ2-7; TRBD1 aligns across 10 bases. V was pared by 1 base and J by 6 bases, with 6 bases of the junction left unmatched. The length of the CDR3 is 15 residues. The germline CDR1 and CDR2 sequences are LGHNA and YSLEER. The CDR3 bases are TGCGCCAGCAGCCAAGTCGGGACAGGGGTTAGCGAGCAGTACTTC. Its translation is CASSQVGTGVSEQYF.

This chain uses TRBV14 with TRBJ2-7, with 10 bases identical to TRBD1. With 1 base clipped from V and 4 bases from J, the junction kept 4 bases outside the gene matches. The CDR3 is 15 residues long. Germline assignment: CDR1 SGHDN and CDR2 FVKESK. In DNA, the CDR3 is TGTGCCAGCAGCCAAGGACAGGGGGCCGTATACGAGCAGTACTTC. This codes for CASSQGQGAVYEQYF.